This T cell receptor beta chain was sequenced in a study of cytomegalovirus exposure and HLA in healthy donors. Whole-study results and caveats: In the approximately 120 validation repertoires, a later analysis found that first-cohort TCR clusters tended to co-occur.

V lost 0 bases, J lost 7 bases, and 6 bases stayed unmatched. Germline V gene data show CDR1 as MNHEY and CDR2 as SVGAGI. The CDR3 consists of 16 residues. Notes on this clone: Its cognate antigen is unknown.

The data were produced by immunoSEQ multiplex PCR, yet TCRdb's version contains in-frame clones alone and is incomplete. The data contain around 69,000 clones, 96% of them singletons. The source is a woman under 30 in good health and CMV-seropositive. The chain employs TRBV6-5 and TRBJ2-1; 10 bases are shared with TRBD2. The sequencing input was PBMCs. CDR3 sequence reads: CASSYSAASGSNEQFF. CDR3 nucleotides: TGTGCCAGCAGTTACTCAGCGGCTAGCGGGAGTAATGAGCAGTTCTTC.